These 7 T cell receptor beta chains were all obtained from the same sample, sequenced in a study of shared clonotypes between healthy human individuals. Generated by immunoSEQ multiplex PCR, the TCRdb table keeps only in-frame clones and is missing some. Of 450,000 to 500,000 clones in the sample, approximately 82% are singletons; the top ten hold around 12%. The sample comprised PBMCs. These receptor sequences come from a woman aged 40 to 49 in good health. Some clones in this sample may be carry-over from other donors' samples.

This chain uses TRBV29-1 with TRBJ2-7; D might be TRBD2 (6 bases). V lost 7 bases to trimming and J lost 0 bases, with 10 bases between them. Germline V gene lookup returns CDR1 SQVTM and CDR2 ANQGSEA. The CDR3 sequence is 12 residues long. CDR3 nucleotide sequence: TGCAGCGCCCTAGCGAGCTCCTACGAGCAGTACTTC. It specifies CSALASSYEQYF.

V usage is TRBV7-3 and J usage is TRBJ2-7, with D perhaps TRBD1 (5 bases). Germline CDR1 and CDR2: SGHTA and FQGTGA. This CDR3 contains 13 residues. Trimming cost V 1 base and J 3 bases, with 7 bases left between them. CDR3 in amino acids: CASSLRGSYEQYF. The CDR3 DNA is TGTGCCAGCAGCTTAAGGGGCAGCTACGAGCAGTACTTC.

The DNA of the CDR3 is TGTGCCTGGAACAGGGGTGGTCCGTCTGAGCAGTTCTTC. It encodes CAWNRGGPSEQFF. The chain carries TRBV30 and TRBJ2-1; 7 bases line up with TRBD1. The CDR3 covers 13 residues. In germline, CDR1 is GTSNPN, CDR2 SVGIG (reference sequence). The V gene end was trimmed by 4 bases and the J gene end by 9 bases; junction bases not matched to a gene: 9.

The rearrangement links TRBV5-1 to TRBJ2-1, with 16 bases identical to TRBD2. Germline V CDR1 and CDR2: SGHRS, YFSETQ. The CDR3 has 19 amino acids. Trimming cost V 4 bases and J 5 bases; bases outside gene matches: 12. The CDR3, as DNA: TGCGCCAGCAGCCTACTCGGGACTAGCGGGAGGGGGTCAAACAATGAGCAGTTCTTC. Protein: CASSLLGTSGRGSNNEQFF.

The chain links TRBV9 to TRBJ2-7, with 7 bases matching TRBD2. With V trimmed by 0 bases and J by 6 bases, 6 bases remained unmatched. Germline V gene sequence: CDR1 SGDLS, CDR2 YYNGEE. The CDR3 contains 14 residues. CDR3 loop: CASSVEGEGREQYF. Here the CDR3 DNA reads TGTGCCAGCAGCGTAGAAGGGGAGGGGCGCGAGCAGTACTTC.

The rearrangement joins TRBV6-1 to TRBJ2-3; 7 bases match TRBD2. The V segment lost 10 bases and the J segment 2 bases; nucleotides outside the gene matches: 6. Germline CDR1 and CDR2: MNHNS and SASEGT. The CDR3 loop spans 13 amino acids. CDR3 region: CAIAGTYTDTQYF. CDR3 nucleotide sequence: TGTGCCATAGCGGGCACCTACACAGATACGCAGTATTTT.

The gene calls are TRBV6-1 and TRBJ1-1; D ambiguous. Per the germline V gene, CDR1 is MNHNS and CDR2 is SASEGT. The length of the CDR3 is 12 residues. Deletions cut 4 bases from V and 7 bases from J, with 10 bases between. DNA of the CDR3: TGTGCCAGCAGTGTGAACGGCTATGAAGCTTTCTTT. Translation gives CASSVNGYEAFF.